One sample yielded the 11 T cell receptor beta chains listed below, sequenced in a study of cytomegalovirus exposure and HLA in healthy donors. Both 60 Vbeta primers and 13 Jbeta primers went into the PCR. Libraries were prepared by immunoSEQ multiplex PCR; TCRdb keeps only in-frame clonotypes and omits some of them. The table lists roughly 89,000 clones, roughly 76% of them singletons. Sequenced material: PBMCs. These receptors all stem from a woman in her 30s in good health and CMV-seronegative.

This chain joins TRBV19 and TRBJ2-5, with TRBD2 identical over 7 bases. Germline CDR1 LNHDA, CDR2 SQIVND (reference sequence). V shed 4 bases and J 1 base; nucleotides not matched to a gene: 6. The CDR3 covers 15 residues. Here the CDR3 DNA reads TGTGCCAGTAGTAAGAGACTAGCCCTCCAAGAGACCCAGTACTTC. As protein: CASSKRLALQETQYF.

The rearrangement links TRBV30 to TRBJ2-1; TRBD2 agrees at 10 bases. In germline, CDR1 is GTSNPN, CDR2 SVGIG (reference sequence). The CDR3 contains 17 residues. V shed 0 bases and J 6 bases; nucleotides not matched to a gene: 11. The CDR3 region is CAWSVFLTSGTTNEQFF. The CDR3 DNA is TGTGCCTGGAGTGTATTCCTTACTAGCGGGACCACCAATGAGCAGTTCTTC.

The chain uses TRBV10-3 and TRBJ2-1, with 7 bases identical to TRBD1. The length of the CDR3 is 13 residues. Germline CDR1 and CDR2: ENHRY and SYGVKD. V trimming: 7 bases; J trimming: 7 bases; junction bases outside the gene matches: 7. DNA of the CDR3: TGTGCCATCACGGACAGGCCTCCAAATGAGCAGTTCTTC. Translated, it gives CAITDRPPNEQFF.

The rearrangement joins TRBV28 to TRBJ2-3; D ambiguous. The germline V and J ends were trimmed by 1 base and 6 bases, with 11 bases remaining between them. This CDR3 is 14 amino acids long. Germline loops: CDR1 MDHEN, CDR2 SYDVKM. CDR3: CASSLSDLRDTQYF. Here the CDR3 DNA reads TGTGCCAGCAGTTTATCCGACTTACGGGATACGCAGTATTTT.

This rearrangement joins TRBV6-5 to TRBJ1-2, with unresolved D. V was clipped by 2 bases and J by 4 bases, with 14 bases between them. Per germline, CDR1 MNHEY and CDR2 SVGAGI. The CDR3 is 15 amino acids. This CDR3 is CASSYASGGLYGYTF. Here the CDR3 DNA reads TGTGCCAGCAGTTACGCCTCAGGTGGCCTCTATGGCTACACCTTC.

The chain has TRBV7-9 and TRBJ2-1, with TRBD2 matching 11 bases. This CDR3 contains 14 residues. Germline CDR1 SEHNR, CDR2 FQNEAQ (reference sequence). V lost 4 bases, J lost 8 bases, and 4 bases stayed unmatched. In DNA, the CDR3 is TGTGCCAGCAGCTGGACTAGCGGGCTGGATGAGCAGTTCTTC. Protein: CASSWTSGLDEQFF.

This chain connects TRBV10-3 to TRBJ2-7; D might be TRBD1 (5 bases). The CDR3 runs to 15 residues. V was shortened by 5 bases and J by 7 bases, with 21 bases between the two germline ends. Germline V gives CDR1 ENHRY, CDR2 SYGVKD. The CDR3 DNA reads TGTGCCATCAGTTCCTCCAGAGGCCCCCAGGGAGAGCAGTACTTC. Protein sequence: CAISSSRGPQGEQYF.

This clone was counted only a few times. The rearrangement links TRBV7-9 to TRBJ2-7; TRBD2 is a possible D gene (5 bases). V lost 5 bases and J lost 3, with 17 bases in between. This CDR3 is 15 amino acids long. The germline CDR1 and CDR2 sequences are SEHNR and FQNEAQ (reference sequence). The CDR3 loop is CASSQRELKNYEQYF. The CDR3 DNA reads TGTGCCAGCAGCCAGAGGGAGTTAAAAAACTACGAGCAGTACTTC.

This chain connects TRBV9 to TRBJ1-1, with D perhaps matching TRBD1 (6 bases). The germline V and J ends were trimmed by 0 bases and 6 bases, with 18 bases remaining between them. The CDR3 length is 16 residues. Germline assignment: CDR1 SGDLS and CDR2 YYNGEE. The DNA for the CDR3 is TGTGCCAGCAGCGTAGCGGGGGGCCACGGGGGGTCTGAAGCTTTCTTT. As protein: CASSVAGGHGGSEAFF.

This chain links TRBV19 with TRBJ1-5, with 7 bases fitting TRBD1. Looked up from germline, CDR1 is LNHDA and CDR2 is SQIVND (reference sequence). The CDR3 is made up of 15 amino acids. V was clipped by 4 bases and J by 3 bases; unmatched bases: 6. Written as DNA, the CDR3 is TGTGCCAGTAGTACTCATGGACAGGTCAATCAGCCCCAGCATTTT. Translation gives CASSTHGQVNQPQHF.

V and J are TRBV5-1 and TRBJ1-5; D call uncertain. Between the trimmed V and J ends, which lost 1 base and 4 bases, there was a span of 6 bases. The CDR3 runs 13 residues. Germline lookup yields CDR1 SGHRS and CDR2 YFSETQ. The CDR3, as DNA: TGCGCCAGCAGCTTGACGGTTAATCAGCCCCAGCATTTT. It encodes CASSLTVNQPQHF.